One sample yielded the 27 T cell receptor beta chains listed below, sequenced in a study of beta chain features in type 1 diabetes. Of the isolated RNA, all was reverse transcribed, and so the sequenced material was expressed TCRB transcripts. Only in-frame clones appear in the TCRdb table, and some are missing; sequencing was by immunoSEQ multiplex PCR. The data hold about 150,000 clones, with around 10% observed a single time. The sample consisted of central memory CD4+ T cells from blood. These receptors all come from a man between 18 and 35 years old in good health.

The rearrangement joins TRBV7-3 to TRBJ2-4, with a tentative D call TRBD2 (5 bases). CDR3 length equals 13 residues. V lost 2 bases, J lost 8 bases, and 10 bases lay in between. Germline CDR1 reads SGHTA; CDR2 reads FQGTGA. The CDR3 region is CASSLRGKDIQYF. CDR3 nucleotides: TGTGCCAGCAGCTTACGGGGTAAAGACATTCAGTACTTC.

The CDR3: CASQRREGTYEQYF. The CDR3 DNA sequence: TGTGCCTCTCAAAGGCGGGAGGGCACCTACGAGCAGTACTTC. The chain employs TRBV19 and TRBJ2-7, with 9 bases identical to TRBD2. V trimming: 11 bases; J trimming: 2 bases; junction bases outside the gene matches: 10. The CDR3 runs to 14 residues. CDR1 and CDR2 from the germline V gene are LNHDA and SQIVND (reference sequence). The full variable domain, with the rest looked up from reference TRBV19 and TRBJ2-7, is DGGITQSPKYLFRKEGQNVTLSCEQNLNHDAMYWYRQDPGQGLRLIYYSQIVNDFQKGDIAEGYSVSREKKESFPLTVTSAQKNPTAFYLCASQRREGTYEQYFGPGTRLTVT.

The chain joins TRBV5-6 to TRBJ1-5, with D hard to call. V dropped 0 bases and J dropped 4 bases, with 5 bases sitting between them. This CDR3 region has 13 residues. CDR1 is SGHDT and CDR2 is YYEEEE in the germline V gene. The CDR3 nucleotides are TGTGCCAGCAGCTTGGTACATAATCAGCCCCAGCATTTT. Its translation: CASSLVHNQPQHF.

This clone was detected a few times. The CDR3 nucleotides read TGTGCCAGCAGCTTGACAGGGAGTCAGCCCCAGCATTTT. Protein product: CASSLTGSQPQHF. The V and J genes are TRBV7-2 and TRBJ1-5; 7 nucleotides agree with TRBD1. CDR1 SGHTA and CDR2 FQGNSA come from the germline V gene. The CDR3 has 13 amino acids. The junction had 2 bases not matched to a gene; V was cut back by 3 bases and J by 6 bases.

The rearrangement joins TRBV28 to TRBJ2-3; possible D gene TRBD2, 6 bases. CDR1 is MDHEN, CDR2 SYDVKM, per germline. The CDR3 totals 15 residues. V was clipped by 5 bases and J by 6 bases, with 18 bases between them. The CDR3 DNA follows: TGTGCCAGCAGTCCCGGAGGGCATAGTGGGGATACGCAGTATTTT. Encoded protein: CASSPGGHSGDTQYF.

This clone was counted a few times. This chain joins TRBV4-2 and TRBJ2-1; TRBD2 aligns across 16 bases. The CDR3 is 15 residues long. With 3 bases clipped from V and 10 bases from J, the junction kept 3 bases outside the gene matches. Germline V gives CDR1 LGHNA, CDR2 YNFKEQ. CDR3 in DNA: TGTGCCAGCAGCCAGGGACTAGCGGGAGGGAGGGAGCAGTTCTTC. This sequence encodes CASSQGLAGGREQFF.

This sequence joins TRBV7-2 and TRBJ1-2; no definite D call. Trimming took off 4 bases at V and 4 bases at J, with 16 bases between the two ends. The CDR3 sequence is 15 residues long. Germline V gives CDR1 SGHTA, CDR2 FQGNSA. The CDR3 is CASSYGSLGGYGYTF. CDR3 sequence (DNA): TGTGCCAGCAGCTACGGGTCGCTAGGTGGCTATGGCTACACCTTC.

The chain has TRBV7-2 and TRBJ2-7; 9 bases align to TRBD2. J was trimmed by 6 bases and V by 4 bases; bases with no gene match: 7. This CDR3 has 14 residues. Looked up from germline, CDR1 is SGHTA and CDR2 is FQGNSA. The CDR3 sequence: CASSSGLARSEQYF. The CDR3 DNA reads as TGTGCCAGCAGCTCGGGACTAGCTCGAAGCGAGCAGTACTTC.

The rearrangement links TRBV27 to TRBJ2-3; 9 positions agree with TRBD2. The CDR3 has 20 amino acids. V was clipped by 1 base and J by 5 bases; unmatched bases: 19. Germline CDR1 is MNHEY and CDR2 is SMNVEV (reference sequence). The CDR3 sequence: CASSLFPPSGTNTGVDTQYF. The CDR3 bases are TGTGCCAGCAGTTTATTCCCCCCTAGCGGGACCAATACCGGCGTAGATACGCAGTATTTT.

Only a few counts were recorded for this clone. The chain has TRBV20-1 and TRBJ2-5; D not certain. Germline V gives CDR1 DFQATT, CDR2 SNEGSKA (reference sequence). Trimming removed 7 bases at V and 9 bases at J, with 12 bases between. There are 10 residues in the CDR3. The CDR3 DNA follows: TGCAGTGGCGGTAGCCAGGCCCAGTACTTC. Protein: CSGGSQAQYF.

This clone was counted a few times. The chain has TRBV9 and TRBJ2-3; D is unresolved. Trimming removed 1 base from V and 0 bases from J, with 6 bases in between. Germline lookup yields CDR1 SGDLS and CDR2 YYNGEE. This CDR3 contains 14 residues. The CDR3 DNA reads TGTGCCAGCAGCGTATCATCAAGCACAGATACGCAGTATTTT. It codes for CASSVSSSTDTQYF.

This clone has more than one count but fewer than ten. The chain recombines TRBV18 with TRBJ2-7; tentatively, D is TRBD2 (5 bases). The V end lost 3 bases, the J end lost 3 bases, and 9 bases lay between the germline ends. The CDR3 is 13 amino acids. Germline-derived CDR1 and CDR2 are KGHSH and LQKENI. The CDR3 DNA reads as TGTGCCAGCTCACCCTTTGAGGGCTACGAGCAGTACTTC. As protein: CASSPFEGYEQYF.

This chain links TRBV5-4 with TRBJ2-2, with D possibly matching TRBD1 (6 bases). Trimming stripped 3 bases from V and 7 bases from J, with 13 bases between. Per the germline V gene, CDR1 is SGHNT and CDR2 is YYREEE (reference sequence). The CDR3 totals 14 residues. The CDR3 is CASSSGQLVGELFF. The CDR3 bases are TGTGCCAGCAGCTCGGGACAATTAGTCGGGGAGCTGTTTTTT.

The chain uses TRBV30 and TRBJ1-5; 7 bases are a match to TRBD1. Germline loops: CDR1 GTSNPN, CDR2 SVGIG (reference sequence). The CDR3 runs to 13 residues. The V gene end was trimmed by 5 bases and the J gene end by 3 bases; junction bases not matched to a gene: 4. The CDR3 sequence: CAWGQESNQPQHF. CDR3 nucleotides: TGTGCCTGGGGACAGGAATCCAATCAGCCCCAGCATTTT.

The chain employs TRBV7-2 and TRBJ1-1, with D unresolved. The CDR3 covers 13 residues. Germline assignment: CDR1 SGHTA and CDR2 FQGNSA. V lost 2 bases, J lost 7 bases, and 11 bases lay in between. The CDR3 protein is CASSLKPDGEAFF. The CDR3 nucleotides read TGTGCCAGCAGCTTAAAACCGGACGGTGAAGCTTTCTTT.

This clone was found a few times. The rearrangement links TRBV7-8 to TRBJ2-7, with 12 nucleotides matching TRBD2. This CDR3 has 16 amino acids. Trimming removed 5 bases from V and 1 base from J; junction bases left unmatched: 6. The germline V gene has CDR1 SGHVS and CDR2 FQNEAQ. The DNA of the CDR3 is TGTGCCAGCAGCAGACCTAGCGGGAGGGTTTCCTACGAGCAGTACTTC. This codes for CASSRPSGRVSYEQYF. Full variable domain (rest looked up from reference TRBV7-8 and TRBJ2-7): GAGVSQSPRYKVAKRGQDVALRCDPISGHVSLFWYQQALGQGPEFLTYFQNEAQLDKSGLPSDRFFAERPEGSVSTLKIQRTQQEDSAVYLCASSRPSGRVSYEQYFGPGTRLTVT.

This clone was detected a few times. This sequence joins TRBV28 and TRBJ2-7, with D uncertain. V lost 7 bases and J lost 0, with 10 bases in between. From germline, CDR1 is MDHEN and CDR2 SYDVKM. This CDR3 region has 13 residues. Written as DNA, the CDR3 is TGTGCCAGCACGGCCGGCAGCTCCTACGAGCAGTACTTC. Translation gives CASTAGSSYEQYF.

As DNA, the CDR3 is TGTGCCAGCTCACCAATAGCGGGCCAAGAGACCCAGTACTTC. This encodes CASSPIAGQETQYF. The V gene is TRBV18, the J gene TRBJ2-5; the match to TRBD2 covers 7 bases. Losses at the gene ends were 2 bases for V and 1 base for J; bases not matched to a gene: 1. Germline V gene data show CDR1 as KGHSH and CDR2 as LQKENI. This CDR3 has 14 residues.

This clone has more than one count but fewer than ten. This sequence joins TRBV2 and TRBJ1-5; D is ambiguous. Trimming removed 4 bases at V and 2 bases at J, with 12 bases between. This CDR3 is 15 amino acids long. In germline, CDR1 is SNHLY, CDR2 FYNNEI. The CDR3 spells CASSGALRGNQPQHF. The CDR3 DNA reads TGTGCCAGCAGTGGTGCATTACGGGGCAATCAGCCCCAGCATTTT.

The genes are TRBV6-6 and TRBJ2-1; unclear D gene. The CDR3 contains 12 residues. Deletions cut 7 bases from V and 6 bases from J, with 10 bases between. The germline gives CDR1 MNHNY, CDR2 SVGAGI (reference sequence). CDR3 nucleotides: TGTGCCAGCAAGAGCGACCCCAATGAGCAGTTCTTC. This codes for CASKSDPNEQFF.

The chain uses TRBV7-9 and TRBJ1-5; possible D gene TRBD1, 5 bases. The germline V and J ends were trimmed by 5 bases and 7 bases, with 12 bases remaining between them. Germline-derived CDR1 and CDR2 are SEHNR and FQNEAQ (reference sequence). The CDR3 contains 13 residues. The CDR3 protein is CASSLGDVQPQHF. CDR3 in DNA: TGTGCCAGCAGCCTAGGGGACGTCCAGCCCCAGCATTTT.

This clone occurred many times. The rearrangement joins TRBV11-1 to TRBJ2-7, with no clear D. Germline V lookup: CDR1 SGHAT, CDR2 FQDESV (reference sequence). This CDR3 is 14 amino acids long. V was cut by 7 bases and J by 1 base, with 14 bases left in between. The CDR3 reads CASKRADTSYEQYF. The DNA of the CDR3 is TGTGCCAGCAAAAGGGCAGATACATCCTACGAGCAGTACTTC.

This clone occurred a few times. The genes are TRBV7-9 and TRBJ1-2; the D gene is possibly TRBD1 (6 bases). Trimming stripped 5 bases from V and 11 bases from J, with 18 bases between. The germline V gene has CDR1 SEHNR and CDR2 FQNEAQ (reference sequence). The CDR3 extends over 13 amino acids. This CDR3 is CASSRTRQTGYTF. The CDR3 DNA is TGTGCCAGCAGCAGAACTCGTCAAACAGGGTACACCTTC.

The gene calls are TRBV9 and TRBJ2-1; D remains ambiguous. Germline V gives CDR1 SGDLS, CDR2 YYNGEE. There are 15 residues in the CDR3. Trimming cost V 0 bases and J 1 base, with 8 bases left between them. CDR3 DNA sequence: TGTGCCAGCAGCGTAGGAGAAGGGTCCTACAATGAGCAGTTCTTC. Amino acids: CASSVGEGSYNEQFF.

In this sample, this clone turned up a few times. This chain joins TRBV9 and TRBJ2-7; D is unresolved. Germline V gene sequence: CDR1 SGDLS, CDR2 YYNGEE. The V end lost 0 bases, the J end lost 3 bases, and 7 bases lay between the germline ends. This CDR3 contains 13 residues. The CDR3 coding sequence is TGTGCCAGCAGCGTAGACGGGTTCTACGAGCAGTACTTC. Its translation is CASSVDGFYEQYF.

The CDR3 here is CASSPLDVYEQYF. Here the CDR3 DNA reads TGTGCCAGCAGTCCCCTGGACGTCTACGAGCAGTACTTC. The chain couples TRBV27 to TRBJ2-7; D not resolved. Germline V gives CDR1 MNHEY, CDR2 SMNVEV (reference sequence). CDR3 length: 13 residues. V dropped 5 bases and J dropped 3 bases, with 11 bases sitting between them.

The rearrangement joins TRBV7-2 to TRBJ2-3; 10 bases are a match to TRBD2. Germline loops: CDR1 SGHTA, CDR2 FQGNSA. This CDR3 comprises 15 residues. Unmatched junction bases numbered 9, after V lost 6 bases and J lost 6 bases. CDR3 in DNA: TGTGCCAGCAGGCTAGAGCGGGAGGGCCGGGATACGCAGTATTTT. Translating it yields CASRLEREGRDTQYF.